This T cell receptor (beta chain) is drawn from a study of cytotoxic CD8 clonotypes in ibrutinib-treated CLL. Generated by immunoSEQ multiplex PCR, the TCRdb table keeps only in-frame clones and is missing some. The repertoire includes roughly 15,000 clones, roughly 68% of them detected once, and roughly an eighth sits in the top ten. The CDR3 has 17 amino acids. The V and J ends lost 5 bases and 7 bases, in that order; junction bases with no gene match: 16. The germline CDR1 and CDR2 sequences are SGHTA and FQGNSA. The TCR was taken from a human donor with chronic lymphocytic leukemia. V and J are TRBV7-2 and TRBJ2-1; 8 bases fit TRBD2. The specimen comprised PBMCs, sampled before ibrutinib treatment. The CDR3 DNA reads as TGTGCCAGCAGCAAAGCACCCTTAGGGCGGGGGGAGAATGAGCAGTTCTTC. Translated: CASSKAPLGRGENEQFF.